One and the same sample provided the 17 T cell receptor beta chains below, sequenced in a study of blood T cell repertoires in COVID-19. Using immunoSEQ multiplex PCR, the repertoire was profiled, and TCRdb retains in-frame clones only, with some absent. The sample includes 300,000 to 450,000 clones, over 75% of them seen just once. Material: PBMCs or T cells enriched from blood (not recorded which). These receptor sequences come from a man aged 35 to 55 in a cohort exposed to, infected with or recovered from COVID-19 (not recorded which).

This clone was counted between two and nine times. The chain recombines TRBV3-1 (or the pseudogene TRBV3-2) with TRBJ2-2; D is unclear. The V gene lost 1 base and the J gene lost 4 bases, with 16 bases spanning the gap. Germline CDR1 and CDR2: LGHDT and YNNKEL (reference sequence). The CDR3 is 17 amino acids. The CDR3 coding sequence is TGTGCCAGCAGCCAAGCGCGAAGCGTAAGATCCACCGGGGAGCTGTTTTTT. Encoded protein: CASSQARSVRSTGELFF.

Concerning this clone itself: In the same sample, other DNA sequences code for this CDR3. V is TRBV3-1 (or the pseudogene TRBV3-2) and J is TRBJ1-5, with 8 bases aligning to TRBD1. CDR1 and CDR2 from the germline V gene are LGHDT and YNNKEL (reference sequence). V gave up 4 bases and J gave up 2 bases; unmatched junction bases: 1. The CDR3 extends over 14 amino acids. The CDR3 loop is CASSRGQGNQPQHF. CDR3 DNA: TGTGCCAGCAGCCGGGGACAGGGCAATCAGCCCCAGCATTTT.

The chain employs TRBV28 and TRBJ1-5, with 7 bases lining up with TRBD1. This CDR3 contains 14 residues. V shed 7 bases and J 4 bases; nucleotides not matched to a gene: 7. Germline loops: CDR1 MDHEN, CDR2 SYDVKM. DNA for the CDR3: TGTGCCAGCATTGACAGGGCGACAAATCAGCCCCAGCATTTT. This gives the protein CASIDRATNQPQHF.

This sequence joins TRBV28 and TRBJ2-7, with 10 bases aligning to TRBD1. CDR1 and CDR2 (germline): MDHEN, SYDVKM. Trimming at V came to 3 bases and at J to 3 bases, leaving 14 bases not matched to a gene. The CDR3 spans 18 residues. DNA for the CDR3: TGTGCCAGCAGTTTTGTGGGACAGGGGATAGCGGAGCGCTACGAGCAGTACTTC. Translating gives CASSFVGQGIAERYEQYF.

The rearrangement links TRBV10-2 to TRBJ2-7, with 8 bases matching TRBD1. V lost 3 bases to trimming and J lost 4 bases; unmatched junction nucleotides: 5. This CDR3 spans 14 amino acids. Germline V gene lookup returns CDR1 WSHSY and CDR2 SAAADI. CDR3 in amino acids: CASSEPGGNYEQYF. CDR3 DNA sequence: TGCGCCAGCAGTGAACCAGGGGGCAATTACGAGCAGTACTTC.

The V gene is TRBV5-1, the J gene TRBJ2-3; D uncertain. The ends were cut back, 2 bases at V and 3 bases at J, with 10 bases in the middle. Germline V lookup: CDR1 SGHRS, CDR2 YFSETQ. This CDR3 has 14 amino acids. Here the CDR3 reads CASSFLIGTDTQYF. The CDR3 nucleotides are TGCGCCAGCAGCTTCTTGATCGGGACAGATACGCAGTATTTT.

The chain is built from TRBV2 and TRBJ2-1, with TRBD2 matching 13 bases. The ends lost 4 bases at V and 7 bases at J; junction bases unmatched: 7. CDR3 size: 16 residues. Germline assignment: CDR1 SNHLY and CDR2 FYNNEI. In nucleotides, the CDR3 is TGTGCCAGCAGTGTGGAGGGACTAGCGGGAAAAAATGAGCAGTTCTTC. Its protein product is CASSVEGLAGKNEQFF.

The chain is built from TRBV5-1 and TRBJ2-5; 10 bases fit TRBD2. The CDR3 runs 16 residues. Germline CDR1 reads SGHRS; CDR2 reads YFSETQ. V lost 3 bases and J lost 4; bases outside the gene matches: 9. CDR3 protein: CASSSHKREGPETQYF. As DNA, the CDR3 is TGCGCCAGCAGCTCCCACAAGCGGGAGGGACCAGAGACCCAGTACTTC.

V is TRBV15 and J is TRBJ2-7; the match to TRBD2 covers 13 bases. Germline V lookup: CDR1 LNHNV, CDR2 YYDKDF (reference sequence). This CDR3 spans 16 amino acids. The V gene end was trimmed by 5 bases and the J gene end by 4 bases; junction bases not matched to a gene: 8. Here the CDR3 reads CATSEGGLAGAYEQYF. CDR3 coding DNA: TGTGCCACCAGCGAGGGAGGACTAGCGGGAGCATACGAGCAGTACTTC.

This clone came up once. The CDR3 bases are TGTGCCACCCGGACTCCTAGCACAGATACGCAGTATTTT. Amino acids: CATRTPSTDTQYF. V is TRBV5-4 and J is TRBJ2-3, with D perhaps TRBD2 (5 bases). This CDR3 comprises 13 residues. Trimming took 9 bases from V and 0 from J, leaving 11 bases between them. Germline V gene data show CDR1 as SGHNT and CDR2 as YYREEE (reference sequence).

The rearrangement links TRBV5-1 to TRBJ1-1; D not resolved. Trimming pared 1 base from V and 1 base from J, leaving 8 bases between. CDR3 length: 14 residues. Germline V lookup: CDR1 SGHRS, CDR2 YFSETQ. The CDR3 DNA follows: TGCGCCAGCAGCTTGTTACAGTCGAACACTGAAGCTTTCTTT. Amino acids: CASSLLQSNTEAFF. Full variable domain (missing parts from reference TRBV5-1 and TRBJ1-1): KAGVTQTPRYLIKTRGQQVTLSCSPISGHRSVSWYQQTPGQGLQFLFEYFSETQRNKGNFPGRFSGRQFSNSRSEMNVSTLELGDSALYLCASSLLQSNTEAFFGQGTRLTVV.

This chain uses TRBV25-1 with TRBJ2-1; D is perhaps TRBD2 (7 bases). There are 16 residues in the CDR3. The V gene's germline CDR1 is MGHDK and CDR2 SYGVNS. V was shortened by 5 bases and J by 1 base, with 15 bases between the two germline ends. CDR3 nucleotides: TGTGCCAGCAGTCTGAGGGGGGGGAGTTCCTACAATGAGCAGTTCTTC. It specifies CASSLRGGSSYNEQFF.

The V and J genes are TRBV5-1 and TRBJ1-4; 7 bases map to TRBD1. The germline CDR1 and CDR2 sequences are SGHRS and YFSETQ. The J segment lost 6 bases and the V segment lost 4 bases, leaving 3 bases of the junction unmatched. The length of the CDR3 is 13 residues. CDR3 region: CASSRGTDEKLFF. The CDR3 DNA reads TGCGCCAGCAGCCGCGGGACAGATGAAAAACTGTTTTTT.

A remark on this clone: Other DNA sequences within the sample encode an identical CDR3. V gene TRBV5-1 combines with J gene TRBJ2-6; no definite D call. The germline CDR1 and CDR2 sequences are SGHRS and YFSETQ. The V and J ends lost 1 base and 0 bases respectively, with 5 bases between them. This CDR3 comprises 15 residues. As DNA, the CDR3 is TGCGCCAGCAGCTTGCTCGGCTCTGGGGCCAACGTCCTGACTTTC. Its translation is CASSLLGSGANVLTF.

V and J are TRBV5-4 and TRBJ2-7; 7 bases fit TRBD1. Germline V gene lookup returns CDR1 SGHNT and CDR2 YYREEE (reference sequence). The CDR3 spans 15 residues. Trimming cost V 0 bases and J 6 bases; bases outside gene matches: 9. CDR3 DNA sequence: TGTGCCAGCAGCTTGGATCGACAGGGTATCTCCGAGCAGTACTTC. Encoded protein: CASSLDRQGISEQYF.

This chain connects TRBV5-6 to TRBJ2-7, with 9 positions matching TRBD1. The CDR3 has 15 amino acids. The V and J ends lost 4 bases and 5 bases, in that order; junction bases with no gene match: 10. Germline CDR1 and CDR2: SGHDT and YYEEEE. The CDR3, as DNA: TGTGCCAGCAGCATGGGGACAGGGCCATGGGACGAGCAGTACTTC. Translated, it gives CASSMGTGPWDEQYF.

The chain couples TRBV18 to TRBJ2-1, with D hard to call. V gave up 6 bases and J gave up 4 bases, with 7 bases separating them. The germline V gene encodes CDR1 KGHSH and CDR2 LQKENI. CDR3 length equals 12 residues. The CDR3 DNA reads as TGTGCCAGCTCCCCGCGGTACAATGAGCAGTTCTTC. It encodes CASSPRYNEQFF.